The 21 T cell receptor beta chains listed next were all sequenced from one sample in a study of blood T cell repertoires in COVID-19. Generated by immunoSEQ multiplex PCR, the TCRdb table keeps only in-frame clones and is missing some. The data show some 7,700 clones, 80% to 90% seen once. Material for sequencing was peripheral blood. The receptor source for this set is a woman aged 50 to 60 with active or convalescent COVID-19.

This clone is labeled medium-sized. The same CDR3 also results from other DNA sequences found in this sample. The chain combines TRBV7-9 with TRBJ1-2; D gene unclear. Between the trimmed V and J ends, which lost 3 bases and 6 bases, there was a span of 8 bases. Germline CDR1 reads SEHNR; CDR2 reads FQNEAQ (reference sequence). The CDR3 runs to 12 residues. The CDR3 region is CASSLGGHGYTF. The CDR3 nucleotides are TGTGCCAGCAGCTTGGGCGGGCATGGCTACACCTTC.

In its sample, this clone was seen a few times. The V call is TRBV27, the J call TRBJ2-7; D is uncertain. This CDR3 is built from 15 residues. The germline CDR1 and CDR2 sequences are MNHEY and SMNVEV (reference sequence). Trimming took off 2 bases at V and 6 bases at J, with 17 bases between the two ends. DNA of the CDR3: TGTGCCAGCAGTTTAGCCCTCGGTAGTTCGGTCGAGCAGTACTTC. It codes for CASSLALGSSVEQYF.

V and J are TRBV5-8 and TRBJ2-1; 10 nucleotides line up with TRBD2. The junction had 8 bases not matched to a gene; V was cut back by 4 bases and J by 4 bases. Germline CDR1 and CDR2: SGHTS and YDEGEE. The length of the CDR3 is 16 residues. The CDR3 DNA sequence: TGTGCCAGCAGCCATCAGCGGGGGGGATTATACAATGAGCAGTTCTTC. Protein: CASSHQRGGLYNEQFF.

The chain combines TRBV10-3 with TRBJ1-6; 10 bases line up with TRBD1. The ends lost 11 bases at V and 12 bases at J; junction bases unmatched: 16. CDR3 size: 15 residues. Per the germline V gene, CDR1 is ENHRY and CDR2 is SYGVKD. This CDR3 reads CASRPRDRGWIPLHF. Written as DNA, the CDR3 is TGTGCCTCACGTCCCCGGGACAGGGGTTGGATACCCCTCCACTTT.

This rearrangement joins TRBV30 to TRBJ2-7; 10 bases match TRBD1. The CDR3 loop spans 12 amino acids. Trimming cost V 5 bases and J 5 bases; bases outside gene matches: 3. Germline lookup yields CDR1 GTSNPN and CDR2 SVGIG (reference sequence). In nucleotides, the CDR3 is TGTGCCTGGGGGGACAGGGGTGACGAGCAGTACTTC. This translates into CAWGDRGDEQYF.

The chain has TRBV5-1 and TRBJ2-7, with 13 bases lining up with TRBD2. The CDR3 runs to 17 residues. Germline loops: CDR1 SGHRS, CDR2 YFSETQ. With V trimmed by 3 bases and J by 2 bases, 8 bases remained unmatched. CDR3 sequence reads: CASSSGLAGLSAYEQYF. The CDR3 DNA reads TGCGCCAGCAGCTCGGGACTAGCGGGACTCAGCGCCTACGAGCAGTACTTC.

The chain employs TRBV7-2 and TRBJ2-1, with D unclear. Deletions cut 1 base from V and 4 bases from J, with 2 bases between. Germline-derived CDR1 and CDR2 are SGHTA and FQGNSA. There are 12 residues in the CDR3. DNA for the CDR3: TGTGCCAGCAGCTTAGTATACAATGAGCAGTTCTTC. Encoded protein: CASSLVYNEQFF.

The chain couples TRBV24-1 to TRBJ2-5, with 8 bases matching TRBD2. The CDR3 has 20 amino acids. J lost 5 bases, V lost 3 bases, and 22 bases had no gene match. CDR1 and CDR2 from the germline V gene are KGHDR and SFDVKD. DNA of the CDR3: TGTGCCACCAGTGATCCGTCGGGGGGGAAACGGGTTGGGGCTGCGGAGACCCAGTACTTC. This translates into CATSDPSGGKRVGAAETQYF.

This sequence joins TRBV3-1 (or the pseudogene TRBV3-2) and TRBJ2-1; 12 positions agree with TRBD2. The germline CDR1 and CDR2 sequences are LGHDT and YNNKEL (reference sequence). The CDR3 has 16 residues. J was trimmed by 6 bases and V by 5 bases; bases with no gene match: 8. CDR3 nucleotide sequence: TGTGCCAGCAGCGAGCTAGCGGGGGGGGCTGGCAATGAGCAGTTCTTC. Translating gives CASSELAGGAGNEQFF.

This rearrangement joins TRBV20-1 to TRBJ1-4; D possibly corresponds to TRBD1 (6 bases). V lost 3 bases and J lost 0, with 11 bases in between. In germline, CDR1 is DFQATT, CDR2 SNEGSKA (reference sequence). The CDR3 length is 15 residues. The CDR3 DNA is TGCAGTGCTAGTGTCAGGGGAGCAACTAATGAAAAACTGTTTTTT. Translating it yields CSASVRGATNEKLFF.

The chain links TRBV6-2 or TRBV6-3 to TRBJ2-1; the match to TRBD2 covers 16 bases. V shed 6 bases, J shed 8 bases, and the junction held 4 bases outside the gene matches. The CDR3 is 15 amino acids. Germline lookup yields CDR1 MNHEY and CDR2 SVGEGT. CDR3 nucleotide sequence: TGTGCCAGCAGCCAGGGACTAGCGGGAGGGGATGAGCAGTTCTTC. Translated: CASSQGLAGGDEQFF.

The chain recombines TRBV28 with TRBJ2-2; 11 positions agree with TRBD2. The germline CDR1 and CDR2 sequences are MDHEN and SYDVKM. J lost 7 bases, V lost 6 bases, and 7 bases had no gene match. This CDR3 has 15 residues. CDR3 residues: CASRTSGVMVGELFF. In DNA, the CDR3 is TGTGCCAGCAGGACTAGCGGGGTAATGGTCGGGGAGCTGTTTTTT. The full variable domain, its missing parts supplied by reference TRBV28 and TRBJ2-2, is DVKVTQSSRYLVKRTGEKVFLECVQDMDHENMFWYRQDPGLGLRLIYFSYDVKMKEKGDIPEGYSVSREKKERFSLILESASTNQTSMYLCASRTSGVMVGELFFGEGSRLTVL.

This clone turned up a few times. The chain carries TRBV10-2 and TRBJ1-5; no definite D call. The length of the CDR3 is 14 residues. Germline values: CDR1 WSHSY, CDR2 SAAADI. V was shortened by 5 bases and J by 7 bases, with 15 bases between the two germline ends. CDR3 loop: CASSSDGRRQPQHF. CDR3 bases: TGCGCCAGCAGTTCTGACGGGAGAAGGCAGCCCCAGCATTTT.

V is TRBV30 and J is TRBJ2-7; 9 positions agree with TRBD2. The CDR3 covers 11 residues. Looked up from germline, CDR1 is GTSNPN and CDR2 is SVGIG (reference sequence). As DNA, the CDR3 is TGTGCGGCGGGAGGGTCCTACGAGCAGTACTTC. It specifies CAAGGSYEQYF.

The chain uses TRBV11-2 and TRBJ2-1; no firm D call. The germline V gene encodes CDR1 SGHAT and CDR2 FQNNGV. The CDR3 loop spans 12 amino acids. V lost 3 bases and J 7 bases, leaving 7 bases between the germline ends. The CDR3 DNA sequence: TGTGCCAGCAGCTTTTCGTCGAATGAGCAGTTCTTC. Its protein is CASSFSSNEQFF.

The chain is built from TRBV7-9 and TRBJ2-1, with D perhaps matching TRBD2 (6 bases). CDR1 is SEHNR and CDR2 is FQNEAQ in the germline V gene (reference sequence). The CDR3 is 16 residues long. Trimming shortened V by 4 bases and J by 3 bases, and 16 bases separated the two germline ends. The CDR3 DNA sequence: TGTGCCAGCAGCTCCGGACTACCCCAACGCTACAATGAGCAGTTCTTC. This gives the protein CASSSGLPQRYNEQFF.

The chain couples TRBV7-9 to TRBJ1-2; 8 bases agree with TRBD1. This CDR3 has 15 residues. V shed 5 bases and J 0 bases; nucleotides not matched to a gene: 5. CDR1 is SEHNR, CDR2 FQNEAQ, per germline (reference sequence). The CDR3 nucleotides read TGTGCCAGCAGCCCCCCGGACAGGGCTAACTATGGCTACACCTTC. It translates to CASSPPDRANYGYTF.

The table lists this clone with a count of one. The chain links TRBV28 to TRBJ2-7; tentatively, D is TRBD2 (6 bases). Trimming took 5 bases from V and 3 from J, leaving 14 bases between them. CDR1 is MDHEN and CDR2 is SYDVKM in the germline V gene. The CDR3 contains 14 residues. The CDR3 DNA follows: TGTGCCAGCAGTCGACGGGACTTCAACTACGAGCAGTACTTC. Encoded protein: CASSRRDFNYEQYF.

The chain couples TRBV11-2 to TRBJ2-5, with 11 bases that match TRBD2. Germline CDR1 reads SGHAT; CDR2 reads FQNNGV. The CDR3 runs 15 residues. After removal of 6 bases from V and 1 base from J, the junction contained 4 bases not matched to a gene. DNA of the CDR3: TGTGCCAGCAGGAAACTAGCGGGAGTCCAAGAGACCCAGTACTTC. This codes for CASRKLAGVQETQYF.

The rearrangement joins TRBV15 to TRBJ1-3; no definite D call. CDR3 length: 13 residues. Per the germline V gene, CDR1 is LNHNV and CDR2 is YYDKDF (reference sequence). Trimming stripped 1 base from V and 4 bases from J, with 5 bases between. Here the CDR3 reads CATSRARGNTIYF. CDR3 nucleotide sequence: TGTGCCACCAGCAGAGCCAGGGGAAACACCATATATTTT.

The V gene is TRBV19, the J gene TRBJ2-4, with 10 nucleotides matching TRBD2. CDR1 is LNHDA, CDR2 SQIVND, per germline (reference sequence). The CDR3 loop spans 13 amino acids. With 6 bases clipped from V and 7 bases from J, the junction kept 3 bases outside the gene matches. CDR3 amino acids: CASSPSGGNIQYF. The CDR3 nucleotides read TGTGCCAGTAGCCCTAGCGGGGGTAACATTCAGTACTTC.